A single sample is the source of the 10 T cell receptor beta chains below, sequenced in a study of T cell responses to AZD1222 COVID-19 vaccine. This table comes from immunoSEQ multiplex PCR, and its TCRdb copy is limited to in-frame clones, with some not included. In the table there are about 72,000 clones, 80% to 90% of which are singletons. Source: peripheral blood, taken 28 days after the second AZD1222 dose. The receptor set was obtained from an adult who received the AZD1222 COVID-19 vaccine.

This clone was detected only once. The rearrangement links TRBV7-9 to TRBJ2-1, with D possibly matching TRBD2 (6 bases). Trimming cost V 0 bases and J 10 bases, with 7 bases left between them. The length of the CDR3 is 12 residues. Germline CDR1 and CDR2: SEHNR and FQNEAQ (reference sequence). The CDR3 spells CASSLALAEQFF. The CDR3 DNA reads as TGTGCCAGCAGCTTAGCGCTAGCGGAGCAGTTCTTC.

The V and J genes are TRBV10-3 and TRBJ1-5; tentative D call: TRBD1 (6 bases). CDR1 ENHRY and CDR2 SYGVKD come from the germline V gene. V shed 6 bases and J shed 3 bases, with 9 bases lying between them. This CDR3 spans 13 amino acids. CDR3 protein: CAISGGPNQPQHF. The CDR3 DNA sequence: TGTGCCATCAGCGGGGGGCCCAATCAGCCCCAGCATTTT.

The chain combines TRBV7-9 with TRBJ2-7; 8 bases agree with TRBD1. Germline values: CDR1 SEHNR, CDR2 FQNEAQ (reference sequence). With V trimmed by 1 base and J by 3 bases, 14 bases remained unmatched. This CDR3 is built from 18 residues. Here the CDR3 DNA reads TGTGCCAGCAGCTTAGTCAGGGGGCTAGTGGGAGACGACTACGAGCAGTACTTC. As protein: CASSLVRGLVGDDYEQYF.

This rearrangement joins TRBV19 to TRBJ2-1; the match to TRBD2 covers 7 bases. J lost 9 bases, V lost 4 bases, and 12 bases had no gene match. Germline CDR1 is LNHDA and CDR2 is SQIVND (reference sequence). The CDR3 spans 15 residues. The CDR3: CASSTPRQREFEQFF. The CDR3 DNA reads TGTGCCAGTAGTACCCCGCGTCAGCGGGAATTTGAGCAGTTCTTC.

In this sample, this clone turned up a few times. J is TRBJ1-2 and V is TRBV4-3, with D possibly matching TRBD1 (6 bases). The CDR3 loop spans 16 amino acids. Trimming shortened V by 1 base and J by 6 bases, and 18 bases separated the two germline ends. CDR1 and CDR2 from the germline V gene are LGHNA and YSLEER. Written as DNA, the CDR3 is TGCGCCAGCAGCCAAGTGGGGGCAGGGTTTCGTAATGGCTACACCTTC. As protein: CASSQVGAGFRNGYTF.

The chain links TRBV12-3 or TRBV12-4 to TRBJ2-7; 7 bases line up with TRBD1. V was pared by 5 bases and J by 6 bases, with 4 bases of the junction left unmatched. The CDR3 covers 12 residues. The CDR3 spells CASSTTGVEQYF. The CDR3 nucleotides are TGTGCCAGCAGTACCACAGGGGTCGAGCAGTACTTC.

The chain uses TRBV2 and TRBJ2-6; D is undetermined. V gave up 5 bases and J gave up 1 base, with 6 bases separating them. This CDR3 has 14 amino acids. Germline CDR1 is SNHLY and CDR2 is FYNNEI. The CDR3 nucleotides read TGTGCCAGCAGTTTGGAGTCTGGGGCCAACGTCCTGACTTTC. Protein sequence: CASSLESGANVLTF.

This clone was counted a few times. The chain is built from TRBV7-3 and TRBJ1-6, with 7 bases fitting TRBD1. V lost 5 bases to trimming and J lost 4 bases; unmatched junction nucleotides: 5. The CDR3 has 15 amino acids. The V gene's germline CDR1 is SGHTA and CDR2 FQGTGA. CDR3 amino acids: CASSPGTAYNSPLHF. CDR3 DNA: TGTGCCAGCAGCCCCGGGACAGCTTATAATTCACCCCTCCACTTT.

The J gene is TRBJ2-1, the V gene TRBV4-3; 11 bases agree with TRBD2. The germline V gene has CDR1 LGHNA and CDR2 YSLEER. The CDR3 is made up of 16 amino acids. Losses at the gene ends were 3 bases for V and 7 bases for J; bases not matched to a gene: 8. The CDR3 loop reads CASSQEMTSGTNEQFF. In DNA form, the CDR3 reads TGCGCCAGCAGCCAGGAAATGACTAGCGGGACGAATGAGCAGTTCTTC.

This clone was observed a single time. The chain recombines TRBV5-1 with TRBJ2-7; D is perhaps TRBD1 (6 bases). CDR1 is SGHRS, CDR2 YFSETQ, per germline. The CDR3 is 17 amino acids. V lost 2 bases to trimming and J lost 1 base, with 19 bases between them. The CDR3 protein is CASSFGWDTTSSYEQYF. CDR3 coding DNA: TGCGCCAGCAGCTTTGGGTGGGACACGACCTCATCCTACGAGCAGTACTTC.